These T cell receptor beta chains were read from a single sample in a study of blood T cell repertoires in COVID-19. Clones were read by immunoSEQ multiplex PCR, and TCRdb kept only the in-frame ones, dropping some. The table lists over 250,000 clones, about 85% of them singletons, with under 4.5% in the top ten. Sequenced material: peripheral blood. These receptors came from a man in his sixties who had recovered from COVID-19. The CDR3 runs from the conserved cysteine through the conserved F or W. D genes are given only for firm matches. Not all rows give a size; the values are once, few, many and, for expanded clones, a class.

17	NA	TRBD2	TRBV5-4	TRBJ2-3	CASSWGLAGGSTDTQYF	TGTGCCAGCAGCTGGGGACTAGCGGGGGGGAGCACAGATACGCAGTATTTT
12	NA	NA	TRBV27	TRBJ1-5	CASSQEGRPQHF	TGTGCCAGCAGCCAGGAGGGGCGGCCCCAGCATTTT
13	NA	NA	TRBV19	TRBJ1-2	CASSIGGLRGYTF	TGTGCCAGTAGTATAGGGGGCTTGCGCGGCTACACCTTC
16	NA	TRBD2	TRBV7-2	TRBJ2-5	CASSLSGSGGQETQYF	TGTGCCAGCAGCTTAAGTGGTAGCGGGGGGCAGGAGACCCAGTACTTC
15	NA	NA	TRBV6-2/TRBV6-3	TRBJ1-2	CASSSPGQANYGYTF	TGTGCCAGCAGTTCTCCGGGACAAGCGAACTATGGCTACACCTTC
12	NA	NA	TRBV6-5	TRBJ2-3	CASRTSGDTQYF	TGTGCCAGCAGGACCTCTGGAGATACTCAGTATTTT
13	few	NA	TRBV9	TRBJ1-1	CASSETPNTEAFF	TGTGCCAGCAGCGAGACACCGAACACTGAAGCTTTCTTT
13	NA	TRBD1	TRBV10-3	TRBJ2-5	CAIRGQGQETQYF	TGTGCCATCAGAGGACAGGGCCAAGAGACCCAGTACTTC
14	NA	NA	TRBV7-9	TRBJ2-5	CASSSTVYQETQYF	TGTGCCAGCAGCTCCACAGTATACCAAGAGACCCAGTACTTC
15	NA	TRBD2	TRBV27	TRBJ2-7	CASSLLAGALYEQYF	TGTGCCAGCAGCCTCTTAGCGGGGGCCCTCTACGAGCAGTACTTC
15	few	TRBD1	TRBV6-5	TRBJ2-1	CASRTGVAVHSEQFF	TGTGCCAGCAGGACAGGGGTCGCGGTGCATTCGGAGCAGTTCTTC
16	NA	TRBD1	TRBV7-8	TRBJ2-2	CASSPGQGRLTGELFF	TGTGCCAGCAGCCCCGGACAGGGACGGTTGACCGGGGAGCTGTTTTTT
11	NA	NA	TRBV6-6	TRBJ2-7	CASSYGQGIYF	TGTGCCAGCAGTTACGGGCAGGGGATTTACTTC
14	once	TRBD1	TRBV29-1	TRBJ1-4	CSVQGTATNEKLFF	TGCAGCGTCCAAGGGACAGCAACTAATGAAAAACTGTTTTTT
15	NA	NA	TRBV6-4	TRBJ2-7	CASSDFPGPSYEQYF	TGTGCCAGCAGTGACTTCCCAGGGCCTTCCTACGAGCAGTACTTC
15	NA	NA	TRBV5-1	TRBJ2-6	CASASGWGGANVLTF	TGCGCCAGCGCGTCGGGATGGGGTGGGGCCAACGTCCTGACTTTC
18	NA	TRBD2	TRBV15	TRBJ2-3	CATSSLPASGGGTDTQYF	TGTGCCACCAGCAGCCTGCCCGCTAGCGGGGGGGGCACAGATACGCAGTATTTT
13	NA	NA	TRBV9	TRBJ1-1	CASSVDKYTEAFF	TGTGCCAGCAGCGTAGACAAATACACTGAAGCTTTCTTT
16	NA	NA	TRBV30	TRBJ2-4	CAWREGGEGAKNIQYF	TGTGCCTGGAGGGAGGGAGGAGAAGGAGCCAAAAACATTCAGTACTTC
14	NA	NA	TRBV7-9	TRBJ1-2	CASSFLNRDYGYTF	TGTGCCAGCAGCTTCCTTAACAGAGACTATGGCTACACCTTC
13	NA	NA	TRBV29-1	TRBJ2-2	CSVDERVSGELFF	TGCAGCGTTGATGAGAGGGTGTCCGGGGAGCTGTTTTTT
15	NA	NA	TRBV5-8	TRBJ2-5	CASSPGNARQETQYF	TGTGCCAGCAGCCCCGGTAACGCCCGACAAGAGACCCAGTACTTC
16	NA	NA	TRBV9	TRBJ2-6	CASSVARRAGANVLTF	TGTGCCAGCAGCGTAGCCCGTCGGGCTGGGGCCAACGTCCTGACTTTC
15	NA	TRBD1	TRBV5-4	TRBJ2-5	CASSLGGDRGKTQYF	TGTGCCAGCAGCTTGGGAGGGGACAGGGGGAAGACCCAGTACTTC
15	NA	TRBD1	TRBV6-5	TRBJ1-2	CASRRGRGHFYGYTF	TGTGCCAGCAGGCGAGGCAGGGGGCACTTCTATGGCTACACCTTC
16	NA	TRBD1	TRBV16	TRBJ1-4	CASSHPGGPTNEKLFF	TGTGCCAGCAGCCATCCAGGGGGACCAACTAATGAAAAACTGTTTTTT
13	NA	NA	TRBV7-9	TRBJ1-2	CASSRLNSKGYTF	TGTGCCAGCAGCCGTCTCAACTCAAAGGGCTACACCTTC
14	NA	NA	TRBV7-2	TRBJ1-3	CASSLRPPGNTIYF	TGTGCCAGCAGCTTGAGGCCACCTGGAAACACCATATATTTT
13	NA	NA	TRBV19	TRBJ1-2	CASSTAGALGYTF	TGTGCCAGTAGTACTGCAGGGGCTCTTGGCTACACCTTC
12	NA	NA	TRBV29-1	TRBJ2-3	CSWRGRTDTQYF	TGCAGCTGGAGGGGAAGGACAGATACGCAGTATTTT
15	once	TRBD2	TRBV4-2	TRBJ2-5	CASSQDRGGGGTQYF	TGTGCCAGCAGCCAAGATCGGGGCGGGGGAGGGACCCAGTACTTC
17	NA	TRBD2	TRBV13	TRBJ2-7	CASSSPSLAGGAYEQYF	TGTGCCAGCAGCTCGCCGTCACTGGCGGGGGGAGCCTACGAGCAGTACTTC
14	NA	NA	TRBV5-1	TRBJ1-6	CASSLNGQNSPLHF	TGCGCCAGCAGCTTAAACGGACAGAATTCACCCCTCCACTTT
14	NA	TRBD1	TRBV19	TRBJ1-6	CASSVQGADSPLHF	TGTGCCAGTAGTGTTCAGGGGGCCGACTCACCCCTCCACTTT
12	NA	NA	TRBV12-3/TRBV12-4	TRBJ2-7	CASSFGRGEQYF	TGTGCCAGCAGTTTTGGTCGAGGCGAGCAGTACTTC
16	NA	NA	TRBV3-1/TRBV3-2	TRBJ1-2	CASSRQPGDGSNGYTF	TGTGCCAGCAGCCGACAGCCAGGGGATGGGTCGAATGGCTACACCTTC
12	NA	NA	TRBV20-1	TRBJ2-7	CSASRTSYEQYF	TGCAGTGCTAGTCGCACTTCCTACGAGCAGTACTTC
16	NA	TRBD1	TRBV7-6	TRBJ1-6	CASSSQRAGGNSPLHF	TGTGCCAGCAGCTCTCAGCGGGCAGGGGGTAATTCACCCCTCCACTTT
14	NA	NA	TRBV6-2/TRBV6-3	TRBJ2-1	CASSFGQNYNEQFF	TGTGCCAGCAGCTTTGGGCAAAACTACAATGAGCAGTTCTTC
15	NA	TRBD2	TRBV5-4	TRBJ2-2	CASSPSGLATGELFF	TGTGCCAGCAGCCCTTCGGGACTAGCGACCGGGGAGCTGTTTTTT